A single sample gave rise to the 29 T cell receptor beta chains below, sequenced in a study of OX40 agonist ivuxolimab in advanced cancers. Libraries were prepared by immunoSEQ multiplex PCR; TCRdb keeps only in-frame clonotypes and omits some of them. Of roughly 20,000 clones in the sample, about 89% were seen once. The specimen was CD4+ or CD8+ T cells sorted from blood, collected in a trial of the OX40 agonist ivuxolimab. These receptors all come from an adult with an advanced solid tumor such as melanoma, head and neck, liver or kidney cancer.

V gene TRBV27 combines with J gene TRBJ2-5; D is perhaps TRBD2 (6 bases). The CDR3 covers 16 residues. The germline V gene has CDR1 MNHEY and CDR2 SMNVEV (reference sequence). The V gene lost 3 bases and the J gene lost 2 bases, with 16 bases spanning the gap. The CDR3 region is CASSFGGAMGQETQYF. In DNA form, the CDR3 reads TGTGCCAGCAGTTTTGGAGGGGCCATGGGTCAAGAGACCCAGTACTTC.

The V call is TRBV7-9, the J call TRBJ2-5; D may be TRBD1 or TRBD2 (6 bases each). The CDR3 has 13 amino acids. The germline V gene encodes CDR1 SEHNR and CDR2 FQNEAQ (reference sequence). The V end lost 3 bases, the J end lost 5 bases, and 10 bases lay between the germline ends. The CDR3 spells CASSFGGGETQYF. CDR3 bases: TGTGCCAGCAGCTTTGGAGGGGGTGAGACCCAGTACTTC.

This chain links TRBV19 with TRBJ1-5, with D hard to call. The CDR3 has 14 residues. Trimming stripped 3 bases from V and 3 bases from J, with 9 bases between. Germline V gene sequence: CDR1 LNHDA, CDR2 SQIVND (reference sequence). CDR3 nucleotides: TGTGCCAGTAGTATTACCGGGTTCAATCAGCCCCAGCATTTT. Protein product: CASSITGFNQPQHF.

The CDR3 spells CASSPSAGNGYGYTF. Here the CDR3 DNA reads TGTGCCAGCTCACCCTCGGCAGGGAACGGCTATGGCTACACCTTC. The chain uses TRBV18 and TRBJ1-2; possible D gene TRBD1, 5 bases. With 3 bases removed from V and 4 bases from J, the gap between germline ends came to 15 bases. The CDR3 covers 15 residues. The germline gives CDR1 KGHSH, CDR2 LQKENI.

V gene TRBV7-8 combines with J gene TRBJ1-6, with TRBD1 identical over 7 bases. CDR1 and CDR2 from the germline V gene are SGHVS and FQNEAQ. The junction had 6 bases not matched to a gene; V was cut back by 4 bases and J by 0 bases. The CDR3 sequence is 17 residues long. The CDR3 reads CASSSTGASSYNSPLHF. CDR3 DNA: TGTGCCAGCAGCTCAACAGGGGCGAGCTCCTATAATTCACCCCTCCACTTT. Together with reference TRBV7-8 and TRBJ1-6, the CDR3 gives the full variable domain: GAGVSQSPRYKVAKRGQDVALRCDPISGHVSLFWYQQALGQGPEFLTYFQNEAQLDKSGLPSDRFFAERPEGSVSTLKIQRTQQEDSAVYLCASSSTGASSYNSPLHFGNGTRLTVT.

The sample holds one count of this clone. J is TRBJ2-1 and V is TRBV7-2, with 7 bases identical to TRBD1. Germline CDR1 SGHTA, CDR2 FQGNSA. The CDR3 is 14 amino acids. J lost 5 bases, V lost 4 bases, and 5 bases had no gene match. In DNA form, the CDR3 reads TGTGCCAGCAGCTGGGGACAGAAGAACAATGAGCAGTTCTTC. The encoded protein is CASSWGQKNNEQFF.

The V gene is TRBV19, the J gene TRBJ1-5, with TRBD1 matching 9 bases. The germline V gene has CDR1 LNHDA and CDR2 SQIVND (reference sequence). V was clipped by 8 bases and J by 6 bases; unmatched bases: 8. This CDR3 is 14 amino acids long. CDR3 sequence: CASWETGGGQPQHF. The DNA of the CDR3 is TGTGCCAGTTGGGAGACAGGGGGAGGTCAGCCCCAGCATTTT.

The chain carries TRBV6-1 and TRBJ2-3; TRBD2 agrees at 10 bases. Germline loops: CDR1 MNHNS, CDR2 SASEGT. The CDR3 is 15 residues long. After removal of 0 bases from V and 4 bases from J, the junction contained 1 base not matched to a gene. CDR3 sequence (DNA): TGTGCCAGCAGTGAAGCAGCGGGGGGGCCAGATACGCAGTATTTT. Translated: CASSEAAGGPDTQYF.

The genes are TRBV10-3 and TRBJ2-2; D assignment may be TRBD1 or TRBD2 (5 bases each). Trimming shortened V by 2 bases and J by 4 bases, and 5 bases separated the two germline ends. The CDR3 is 13 residues long. Germline lookup yields CDR1 ENHRY and CDR2 SYGVKD. CDR3 DNA sequence: TGTGCCATCAGTGAGGGGGGCACCGGGGAGCTGTTTTTT. Translated: CAISEGGTGELFF.

CDR3 amino acids: CASSLGTDPYEQYF. Here the CDR3 DNA reads TGTGCCAGCAGCCTTGGGACAGATCCTTACGAGCAGTACTTC. The V gene is TRBV7-9, the J gene TRBJ2-7; 7 bases match TRBD1. The CDR3 has 14 amino acids. CDR1 and CDR2 (germline): SEHNR, FQNEAQ (reference sequence). The trim removed 5 bases at V and 4 bases at J, leaving 8 bases unmatched.

V and J are TRBV18 and TRBJ2-7, with unresolved D. V was shortened by 5 bases and J by 0 bases, with 8 bases between the two germline ends. The CDR3 is made up of 13 amino acids. Germline CDR1 is KGHSH and CDR2 is LQKENI. CDR3 coding DNA: TGTGCCAGCTCAGAGTCCAGCTCCTACGAGCAGTACTTC. Translated, it gives CASSESSSYEQYF.

V is TRBV6-1 and J is TRBJ1-1, with D unclear. The V gene lost 2 bases and the J gene lost 3 bases, with 7 bases spanning the gap. Germline CDR1 reads MNHNS; CDR2 reads SASEGT. This CDR3 has 13 amino acids. CDR3 region: CASSEWRDTEAFF. The CDR3 bases are TGTGCCAGCAGTGAATGGAGGGACACTGAAGCTTTCTTT.

The gene calls are TRBV9 and TRBJ1-4; TRBD1 matches 11 bases. J was trimmed by 2 bases and V by 4 bases; bases with no gene match: 4. The CDR3 consists of 16 residues. Germline-derived CDR1 and CDR2 are SGDLS and YYNGEE. CDR3 bases: TGTGCCAGCAGCACATGGACAGGGGGCACTAATGAAAAACTGTTTTTT. Encoded protein: CASSTWTGGTNEKLFF.

The chain combines TRBV6-6 with TRBJ2-2, with unresolved D. V was clipped by 0 bases and J by 8 bases, with 16 bases between them. CDR1 and CDR2 (germline): MNHNY, SVGAGI (reference sequence). This CDR3 spans 16 amino acids. The CDR3 reads CASSYSLSGWGGELFF. CDR3 nucleotide sequence: TGTGCCAGCAGTTACTCGTTGAGTGGCTGGGGTGGGGAGCTGTTTTTT.

CDR3 sequence reads: CASSPSGGSTDTQYF. The CDR3 DNA follows: TGTGCCAGCAGTCCTAGCGGGGGGAGCACAGATACGCAGTATTTT. The chain has TRBV6-6 and TRBJ2-3; TRBD2 aligns across 11 bases. V lost 5 bases to trimming and J lost 0 bases; unmatched junction nucleotides: 1. The germline V gene encodes CDR1 MNHNY and CDR2 SVGAGI (reference sequence). This CDR3 is 15 amino acids long.

The table lists this clone with a count of one. The J gene is TRBJ1-1, the V gene TRBV27; TRBD1 matches 8 bases. CDR3 length equals 17 residues. Germline trimming cut 5 bases from V and 3 bases from J; bases unmatched to any gene: 14. Germline assignment: CDR1 MNHEY and CDR2 SMNVEV (reference sequence). Here the CDR3 DNA reads TGTGCCAGCAGTCTTTACGACAGGGGAAATAGGGACACTGAAGCTTTCTTT. Encoded protein: CASSLYDRGNRDTEAFF.

The chain links TRBV30 to TRBJ2-2; D is perhaps TRBD2 (7 bases). CDR3 size: 15 residues. Trimming cost V 4 bases and J 6 bases, with 18 bases left between them. Germline lookup yields CDR1 GTSNPN and CDR2 SVGIG (reference sequence). CDR3 sequence: CAWINRWEGAGELFF. The CDR3 DNA sequence: TGTGCCTGGATCAATCGGTGGGAGGGGGCCGGGGAGCTGTTTTTT. Based on the CDR3 plus reference TRBV30 and TRBJ2-2, the full variable domain is SQTIHQWPATLVQPVGSPLSLECTVEGTSNPNLYWYRQAAGRGLQLLFYSVGIGQISSEVPQNLSASRPQDRQFILSSKKLLLSDSGFYLCAWINRWEGAGELFFGEGSRLTVL.

This chain connects TRBV5-6 to TRBJ1-4; 10 bases align to TRBD1. The germline V gene encodes CDR1 SGHDT and CDR2 YYEEEE. The CDR3 sequence is 19 residues long. The trim removed 0 bases at V and 0 bases at J, leaving 8 bases unmatched. The CDR3 bases are TGTGCCAGCAGCTTGGGAGGGACAGGGGCCGCAGCAACTAATGAAAAACTGTTTTTT. Its protein product is CASSLGGTGAAATNEKLFF.

The chain uses TRBV5-1 and TRBJ2-7, with TRBD1 matching over 10 bases. The trim removed 0 bases at V and 2 bases at J, leaving 5 bases unmatched. The CDR3 covers 16 residues. Germline CDR1 is SGHRS and CDR2 is YFSETQ. The CDR3 is CASSLAGTGVAYEQYF. CDR3 nucleotides: TGCGCCAGCAGCTTGGCGGGGACAGGGGTGGCCTACGAGCAGTACTTC.

The J gene is TRBJ2-5, the V gene TRBV7-8; D possibly corresponds to TRBD1 (5 bases). TRBJ2-7 matches the DNA end more closely, so the J call is doubtful. Germline V gene lookup returns CDR1 SGHVS and CDR2 FQNEAQ. CDR3 length: 14 residues. The CDR3: CASSLYRQWREQYF. The CDR3 DNA follows: TGTGCCAGCAGCTTATACAGACAGTGGCGCGAGCAGTACTTC.

V and J are TRBV30 and TRBJ1-2; D is uncertain. CDR1 GTSNPN and CDR2 SVGIG come from the germline V gene (reference sequence). The CDR3 extends over 13 amino acids. Deletions cut 5 bases from V and 2 bases from J, with 12 bases between. CDR3 region: CAWGEGGNYGYTF. CDR3 DNA: TGTGCCTGGGGTGAGGGAGGGAACTATGGCTACACCTTC.

The chain uses TRBV19 and TRBJ2-1; 8 bases agree with TRBD1. Trimming removed 5 bases from V and 15 bases from J; junction bases left unmatched: 12. The CDR3 is 13 amino acids. Germline V gene sequence: CDR1 LNHDA, CDR2 SQIVND (reference sequence). CDR3 DNA sequence: TGTGCCAGTAGTCCCCCAGGGGGCGCCCCTCGGTTCTTC. As protein: CASSPPGGAPRFF. The variable domain in full, completed from reference TRBV19 and TRBJ2-1, reads DGGITQSPKYLFRKEGQNVTLSCEQNLNHDAMYWYRQDPGQGLRLIYYSQIVNDFQKGDIAEGYSVSREKKESFPLTVTSAQKNPTAFYLCASSPPGGAPRFFGPGTRLTVL.

CDR3 nucleotides: TGTGCCAGCAGCCCTGAGCAGGGGGGGACCACAGATACGCAGTATTTT. The encoded protein is CASSPEQGGTTDTQYF. The V gene is TRBV9, the J gene TRBJ2-3; the D gene could be TRBD1 or TRBD2 (7 bases each). CDR1 and CDR2 from the germline V gene are SGDLS and YYNGEE. Trimming cost V 4 bases and J 2 bases, with 17 bases left between them. The CDR3 runs 16 residues.

For the CDR3, the DNA is TGCGCCAGCAGCTTTTTCTCAGGGGTGGGCAATCAGCCCCAGCATTTT. Translation gives CASSFFSGVGNQPQHF. The V and J genes are TRBV5-1 and TRBJ1-5, with D possibly being TRBD1 (6 bases). Germline V gene data show CDR1 as SGHRS and CDR2 as YFSETQ. V dropped 2 bases and J dropped 2 bases, with 14 bases sitting between them. CDR3 length: 16 residues.

The chain recombines TRBV4-1 with TRBJ1-1; D unclear. V lost 1 base, J lost 1 base, and 10 bases lay in between. CDR3 length: 15 residues. Germline V lookup: CDR1 MGHRA, CDR2 YSYEKL. The CDR3: CASSQVGRENTEAFF. The CDR3 region has the DNA TGCGCCAGCAGCCAAGTCGGTAGGGAGAACACTGAAGCTTTCTTT.

The chain carries TRBV4-2 and TRBJ2-2; TRBD2 matches 8 bases. The CDR3 is 17 amino acids. CDR1 and CDR2 (germline): LGHNA, YNFKEQ. Trimming took 0 bases from V and 2 from J; bases not matched to a gene: 5. CDR3 nucleotides: TGTGCCAGCAGCCAAGATGGCCGGGGGGGTAACACCGGGGAGCTGTTTTTT. It yields the protein CASSQDGRGGNTGELFF.

This chain uses TRBV7-2 with TRBJ1-2; 8 positions agree with TRBD1. CDR3 size: 15 residues. From germline, CDR1 is SGHTA and CDR2 FQGNSA. The J segment lost 7 bases and the V segment lost 5 bases, leaving 12 bases of the junction unmatched. The CDR3 bases are TGTGCCAGCAGCGCATCCGGGACAGGTCTTTTTGGCTACACCTTC. Amino acids: CASSASGTGLFGYTF.

This clone was seen a single time. This chain joins TRBV7-9 and TRBJ2-3; possibly TRBD2 for D (5 bases). V was clipped by 6 bases and J by 3 bases, with 16 bases between them. Germline CDR1 is SEHNR and CDR2 is FQNEAQ (reference sequence). The CDR3 is 15 residues long. The CDR3 DNA sequence: TGTGCCAGCAGTCAGCAGGAGGCTTTAACAGATACGCAGTATTTT. Amino acids: CASSQQEALTDTQYF.

The genes are TRBV11-3 and TRBJ2-7; TRBD1 matches 10 bases. J gave up 5 bases and V 4 bases, and 11 bases lay outside the gene matches. Germline V gives CDR1 SGHNT, CDR2 YENEEA. The CDR3 extends over 16 amino acids. CDR3 nucleotide sequence: TGTGCCAGCAGCTCCCGGGACAGGGGCAGTAGCAACGAGCAGTACTTC. The encoded protein is CASSSRDRGSSNEQYF.